This T cell receptor (beta chain) derives from a study of OX40 agonist ivuxolimab in advanced cancers. Study findings and constraints: Researchers report that CD8+ T cells had, on average, more expanded clones than CD4+. Antigens targeted by the expanded peripheral T cells were not determined. Doses of 0.1 to 3.0 mg/kg were accompanied by clonal expansion of CD4+ and CD8+ blood T cells by week 6.

Remarks on this clone: Antigen unknown.

Here immunoSEQ multiplex PCR was the method, and the copy in TCRdb shows in-frame clones only, minus some. The data show 90,000 to 100,000 clones, with around 90% seen just once and 0.15% to 0.2% held by the top ten. CDR1 is MNHEY and CDR2 is SVGAGI in the germline V gene. The CDR3 has 14 amino acids. Unmatched junction bases numbered 8, after V lost 8 bases and J lost 2 bases. This chain links TRBV6-5 with TRBJ1-2; 7 bases align to TRBD1. The clonotype originates from an adult with an advanced solid tumor such as melanoma, head and neck, liver or kidney cancer. The sample was CD4+ or CD8+ T cells sorted from blood, taken in a trial of the OX40 agonist ivuxolimab. Written as DNA, the CDR3 is TGTGCCAGCTCTAAGGGGGCGACGAACTATGGCTACACCTTC. This encodes CASSKGATNYGYTF.